Included here is one T cell receptor (beta chain) sequence, with context. This CDR3 is built from 13 residues. Per the germline V gene, CDR1 is WSHSY and CDR2 is SAAADI. V dropped 5 bases and J dropped 9 bases, with 14 bases sitting between them. This sample stems from a study of blood T cell repertoires in COVID-19. About the research overall: There were acute and convalescent COVID-19 samples, and they came from the United States, Italy and Spain. Sample material is recorded as cDNA or gDNA derived from T cells, B-cell-depleted T cells, or PBMCs.

Authors' processing steps: Amplification with reference gene primers provided the estimates of nucleated cell counts. Profiling relied on immunoSEQ multiplex PCR, and the TCRdb table lists in-frame clones only, not all of them. V, J and clone size are those of that table, while D and trimming were read from the DNA. The sample carries approximately 260,000 clones, 89% recorded once. The rearrangement links TRBV10-2 to TRBJ1-5; D is ambiguous. The clonotype was recovered from a woman aged 40 to 50 who had recovered from COVID-19. Material: peripheral blood. The CDR3 loop is CASSSSVILPQHF. CDR3 nucleotides: TGCGCCAGCAGTTCGAGTGTGATCCTGCCCCAGCATTTT.